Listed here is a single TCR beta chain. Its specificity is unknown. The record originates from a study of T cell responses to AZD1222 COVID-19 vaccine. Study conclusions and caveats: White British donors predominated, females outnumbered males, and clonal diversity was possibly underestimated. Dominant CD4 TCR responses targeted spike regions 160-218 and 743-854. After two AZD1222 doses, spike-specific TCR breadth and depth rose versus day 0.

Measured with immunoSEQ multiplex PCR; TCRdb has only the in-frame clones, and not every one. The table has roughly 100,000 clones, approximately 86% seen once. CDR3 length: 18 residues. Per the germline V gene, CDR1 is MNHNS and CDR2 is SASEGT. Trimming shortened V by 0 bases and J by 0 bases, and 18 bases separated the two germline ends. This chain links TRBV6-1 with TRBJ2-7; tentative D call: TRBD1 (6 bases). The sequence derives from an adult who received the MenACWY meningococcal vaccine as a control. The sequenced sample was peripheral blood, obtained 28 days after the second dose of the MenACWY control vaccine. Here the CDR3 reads CASSEAGTSTFFSYEQYF. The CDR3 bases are TGTGCCAGCAGTGAAGCCGGGACATCTACTTTCTTCTCCTACGAGCAGTACTTC.